The 6 T cell receptor beta chains reported below all come from one sample, sequenced in a study of T-cell memory formation after mild COVID-19. TCRdb analysed the 5' RACE reads with MiXCR anew, one entry per CDR3 protein. The profile shows approximately 170,000 distinct CDR3 sequences, approximately 13% of them singletons. The specimen was PBMCs or a T cell subset sorted from them (not recorded which). The receptors stem from a man in his late teens or twenties who had mild COVID-19 (a few samples of this study predate the infection). Cell type and time point are not known.

This clonotype was seen repeatedly, ten times or more. The chain links TRBV11-2 to TRBJ2-1, with D unresolved. The CDR3 length is 15 residues. Germline V gene data show CDR1 as SGHAT and CDR2 as FQNNGV. V was trimmed by 0 bases and J by 0 bases, leaving 6 bases between them. The CDR3 nucleotides are TGTGCCAGCAGCTTAGACCCGAACTCCTACAATGAGCAGTTCTTC. This gives the protein CASSLDPNSYNEQFF.

The V call is TRBV12-3 or TRBV12-4, the J call TRBJ1-4, with 10 positions matching TRBD1. Losses at the gene ends were 5 bases for V and 5 bases for J; bases not matched to a gene: 5. The CDR3 is 15 amino acids. CDR3 in DNA: TGTGCCAGCAGTAAACGGACAGGGGGAAATGAAAAACTGTTTTTT. Protein sequence: CASSKRTGGNEKLFF.

This clonotype has a handful of counts. The chain links TRBV6-7 to TRBJ1-5, with 7 bases aligning to TRBD1. TRBV6-7 is an ORF for which the function is uncertain. V lost 5 bases and J lost 0; bases outside the gene matches: 13. There are 18 residues in the CDR3. The CDR3 sequence is CASSRTPGTANSNQPQHF. CDR3 bases: TGTGCCAGCAGTCGGACCCCCGGGACAGCTAATAGCAATCAGCCCCAGCATTTT.

The J gene is TRBJ2-7, the V gene TRBV20-1; no clear D gene. CDR1 is DFQATT and CDR2 is SNEGSKA in the germline V gene (reference sequence). The CDR3 is 11 amino acids. Trimming removed 5 bases at V and 1 base at J, with 6 bases between. The CDR3 DNA reads TGCAGTGCTCAGAAGTCCTACGAGCAGTACTTC. This codes for CSAQKSYEQYF.

The table lists this clonotype with a few counts. The rearrangement joins TRBV5-6 to TRBJ2-3; 7 nucleotides match TRBD1. The germline V gene encodes CDR1 SGHDT and CDR2 YYEEEE. Unmatched junction bases numbered 7, after V lost 1 base and J lost 2 bases. This CDR3 comprises 16 residues. The CDR3 DNA follows: TGTGCCAGCAGCTTGCCCGGGACAGAGCTCACAGATACGCAGTATTTT. This translates into CASSLPGTELTDTQYF.

This clonotype was counted only a few times. This chain connects TRBV12-5 to TRBJ2-3, with 7 bases aligning to TRBD2. The CDR3 spans 15 residues. CDR1 and CDR2 from the germline V gene are LGHNT and FRNRAP. V shed 5 bases, J shed 3 bases, and the junction held 8 bases outside the gene matches. This CDR3 is CASGPGRGGTDTQYF. The CDR3 bases are TGTGCTAGTGGTCCCGGTCGGGGAGGGACAGATACGCAGTATTTT.